This passage covers 32 T cell receptor beta chains from one sample sequenced in a study of OX40 agonist ivuxolimab in advanced cancers. Measured with immunoSEQ multiplex PCR; TCRdb has only the in-frame clones, and not every one. The sample lists 80,000 to 100,000 clones, just under 95% occurring once. The source material was CD4+ or CD8+ T cells sorted from blood, sampled in a trial of the OX40 agonist ivuxolimab. These receptors were taken from an adult with an advanced solid tumor such as melanoma, head and neck, liver or kidney cancer.

There are a few counts of this clone. The V gene is TRBV2, the J gene TRBJ2-2; D is perhaps TRBD1 or TRBD2 (7 bases each). Germline CDR1 SNHLY, CDR2 FYNNEI. The V and J ends lost 5 bases and 3 bases respectively, with 10 bases between them. The CDR3 consists of 14 residues. CDR3 sequence: CASSQGGYTGELFF. CDR3 DNA: TGTGCCAGCAGTCAGGGGGGGTACACCGGGGAGCTGTTTTTT. The full variable domain, its missing parts supplied by reference TRBV2 and TRBJ2-2, is EPEVTQTPSHQVTQMGQEVILRCVPISNHLYFYWYRQILGQKVEFLVSFYNNEISEKSEIFDDQFSVERPDGSNFTLKIRSTKLEDSAMYFCASSQGGYTGELFFGEGSRLTVL.

This rearrangement joins TRBV5-6 to TRBJ1-2; D uncertain. The ends were cut back, 1 base at V and 8 bases at J, with 27 bases in the middle. Per the germline V gene, CDR1 is SGHDT and CDR2 is YYEEEE. The CDR3 is made up of 18 amino acids. CDR3 in amino acids: CASSLLALVARRALGYTF. The CDR3 region has the DNA TGTGCCAGCAGCTTGCTGGCCCTTGTAGCAAGGAGGGCACTCGGCTACACCTTC.

The V and J genes are TRBV5-1 and TRBJ2-2; D is perhaps TRBD1 or TRBD2 (5 bases each). Trimming removed 7 bases from V and 2 bases from J, with 12 bases in between. The CDR3 length is 14 residues. The germline V gene has CDR1 SGHRS and CDR2 YFSETQ. The CDR3 bases are TGCGCCAGCGTGGGGACGGCCAACACCGGGGAGCTGTTTTTT. Translated, it gives CASVGTANTGELFF.

The chain has TRBV5-1 and TRBJ2-5; a weak D match, TRBD2 (6 bases). The J call may be incorrect, as the DNA end agrees better with TRBJ2-7. The CDR3 length is 17 residues. Germline CDR1 reads SGHRS; CDR2 reads YFSETQ. The chain's CDR3 is CASSFHGGFERSYEQYF. The CDR3, as DNA: TGCGCCAGCAGCTTCCATGGAGGGTTTGAACGGTCCTACGAGCAGTACTTC.

The V and J genes are TRBV5-4 and TRBJ2-2; D is undetermined. CDR1 and CDR2 (germline): SGHNT, YYREEE (reference sequence). This CDR3 has 13 residues. Trimming took 5 bases from V and 8 from J, leaving 13 bases between them. CDR3 sequence reads: CASRRQAVGELFF. The CDR3 DNA reads TGTGCCAGCAGGAGGCAGGCGGTTGGGGAGCTGTTTTTT.

The rearrangement joins TRBV9 to TRBJ2-3; the match to TRBD2 covers 8 bases. The CDR3 runs 15 residues. The germline gives CDR1 SGDLS, CDR2 YYNGEE. V lost 0 bases, J lost 7 bases, and 7 bases stayed unmatched. The CDR3 sequence is CASSVAREGQNTQYF. DNA of the CDR3: TGTGCCAGCAGCGTAGCTCGGGAGGGCCAAAATACGCAGTATTTT. Drawing the rest from reference TRBV9 and TRBJ2-3, the complete variable domain is DSGVTQTPKHLITATGQRVTLRCSPRSGDLSVYWYQQSLDQGLQFLIQYYNGEERAKGNILERFSAQQFPDLHSELNLSSLELGDSALYFCASSVAREGQNTQYFGPGTRLTVL.

The V and J genes are TRBV30 and TRBJ1-1, with no clear D. Germline loops: CDR1 GTSNPN, CDR2 SVGIG (reference sequence). The CDR3 runs 18 residues. V was pared by 0 bases and J by 5 bases, with 25 bases between. CDR3 residues: CAWSVPRGGVKGWTEAFF. The CDR3 DNA reads as TGTGCCTGGAGTGTCCCCCGCGGCGGGGTAAAAGGTTGGACTGAAGCTTTCTTT. Variable domain in full (rest from reference TRBV30 and TRBJ1-1): SQTIHQWPATLVQPVGSPLSLECTVEGTSNPNLYWYRQAAGRGLQLLFYSVGIGQISSEVPQNLSASRPQDRQFILSSKKLLLSDSGFYLCAWSVPRGGVKGWTEAFFGQGTRLTVV.

The chain employs TRBV28 and TRBJ1-2; D is unclear. V was shortened by 5 bases and J by 5 bases, with 12 bases between the two germline ends. This CDR3 contains 13 residues. From germline, CDR1 is MDHEN and CDR2 SYDVKM. The CDR3 sequence: CASSPRRIYGYTF. DNA of the CDR3: TGTGCCAGCAGTCCGCGTCGTATTTATGGCTACACCTTC.

The chain couples TRBV9 to TRBJ1-2, with D unclear. Germline V gene lookup returns CDR1 SGDLS and CDR2 YYNGEE. Trimming left V 1 base short and J 2 bases short, with 6 bases between. The CDR3 has 13 residues. The CDR3 reads CASSVNMNYGYTF. The CDR3 DNA reads as TGTGCCAGCAGCGTAAACATGAACTATGGCTACACCTTC.

The V gene is TRBV28, the J gene TRBJ1-1; 7 positions agree with TRBD1. This CDR3 is built from 15 residues. The V segment lost 7 bases and the J segment 3 bases; nucleotides outside the gene matches: 11. Germline V gene data show CDR1 as MDHEN and CDR2 as SYDVKM. The CDR3 region has the DNA TGTGCCAGCAACCGACAGGGCCGGCCAGACACTGAAGCTTTCTTT. Translating gives CASNRQGRPDTEAFF. The full variable domain, in which reference TRBV28 and TRBJ1-1 provide the parts outside the CDR3, is DVKVTQSSRYLVKRTGEKVFLECVQDMDHENMFWYRQDPGLGLRLIYFSYDVKMKEKGDIPEGYSVSREKKERFSLILESASTNQTSMYLCASNRQGRPDTEAFFGQGTRLTVV.

The chain joins TRBV5-8 to TRBJ1-1, with D hard to call. Germline CDR1 is SGHTS and CDR2 is YDEGEE. CDR3 length: 13 amino acids. V was clipped by 0 bases and J by 5 bases, with 8 bases between them. CDR3 sequence reads: CASSLGRETEAFF. CDR3 DNA sequence: TGTGCCAGCAGCTTGGGTCGGGAGACTGAAGCTTTCTTT.

The chain is built from TRBV6-5 and TRBJ2-7; a weak D match, TRBD1 (5 bases). Between the trimmed V and J ends, which lost 6 bases and 1 base, there was a span of 10 bases. This CDR3 contains 13 residues. Looked up from germline, CDR1 is MNHEY and CDR2 is SVGAGI. The CDR3 loop is CASRTRVSYEQYV. CDR3 bases: TGTGCCAGCAGGACCAGGGTGTCCTACGAGCAGTACGTC.

The rearrangement uses TRBV4-1 and TRBJ2-3, with 8 positions matching TRBD2. This CDR3 is 17 amino acids long. CDR1 is MGHRA and CDR2 is YSYEKL in the germline V gene. V trimming: 5 bases; J trimming: 3 bases; junction bases outside the gene matches: 13. CDR3 nucleotide sequence: TGCGCCAGCAGCTCTCCCCGGGGGGGAGGTCTGACAGATACGCAGTATTTT. Its translation is CASSSPRGGGLTDTQYF.

The J gene is TRBJ1-1, the V gene TRBV11-3; D ambiguous. With 3 bases removed from V and 3 bases from J, the gap between germline ends came to 8 bases. Germline CDR1 reads SGHNT; CDR2 reads YENEEA. The CDR3 covers 13 residues. The DNA for the CDR3 is TGTGCCAGCAGCTTTGGATTGGACACTGAAGCTTTCTTT. This sequence encodes CASSFGLDTEAFF.

This clone has only one observation. The chain joins TRBV2 to TRBJ1-2, with D tentatively TRBD1 (5 bases). The V end was cut by 1 base, the J end by 6 bases, with 18 bases between. This CDR3 is 16 amino acids long. Germline V gene sequence: CDR1 SNHLY, CDR2 FYNNEI. CDR3 sequence: CASSEDGWDLLHGYTF. The CDR3 DNA follows: TGTGCCAGCAGTGAAGACGGGTGGGACTTGCTCCATGGCTACACCTTC.

The J gene is TRBJ2-1, the V gene TRBV9, with unresolved D. This CDR3 has 15 amino acids. V was pared by 0 bases and J by 0 bases, with 7 bases between. Germline V gene data show CDR1 as SGDLS and CDR2 as YYNGEE. In nucleotides, the CDR3 is TGTGCCAGCAGCGTAGACCCTAGCTCCTACAATGAGCAGTTCTTC. It codes for CASSVDPSSYNEQFF.

J is TRBJ1-5 and V is TRBV14; 9 bases agree with TRBD1. J was trimmed by 9 bases and V by 4 bases; bases with no gene match: 4. The CDR3 consists of 13 residues. Germline V lookup: CDR1 SGHDN, CDR2 FVKESK. This chain's CDR3 is CASSLGTGRPQHF. CDR3 DNA: TGTGCCAGCAGCCTTGGGACAGGGCGGCCCCAGCATTTT.

This clone was counted a single time. V gene TRBV4-3 combines with J gene TRBJ2-7, with D perhaps TRBD2 (5 bases). This CDR3 comprises 14 residues. CDR1 and CDR2 (germline): LGHNA, YSLEER. Trimming removed 0 bases at V and 9 bases at J, with 15 bases between. As DNA, the CDR3 is TGCGCCAGCAGCCAAGAAATAGACGGAGGACTGCAGTACGTC. Residues: CASSQEIDGGLQYV.

The rearrangement uses TRBV5-1 and TRBJ2-2, with D uncertain. V was pared by 0 bases and J by 1 base, with 10 bases between. This CDR3 spans 16 amino acids. Germline loops: CDR1 SGHRS, CDR2 YFSETQ. This CDR3 reads CASSLGRPLNTGELFF. The CDR3 DNA is TGCGCCAGCAGCTTGGGCCGACCTTTGAACACCGGGGAGCTGTTTTTT.

The gene calls are TRBV6-1 and TRBJ1-5, with D unresolved. Germline-derived CDR1 and CDR2 are MNHNS and SASEGT. V gave up 2 bases and J gave up 0 bases, with 11 bases separating them. The CDR3 is 16 residues long. The CDR3 region has the DNA TGTGCCAGCAGTGAATGGGCGCAGTATAGCAATCAGCCCCAGCATTTT. Protein sequence: CASSEWAQYSNQPQHF.

V and J are TRBV7-9 and TRBJ2-1, with D hard to call. Germline V lookup: CDR1 SEHNR, CDR2 FQNEAQ (reference sequence). Trimming stripped 5 bases from V and 6 bases from J, with 11 bases between. There are 13 residues in the CDR3. This chain's CDR3 is CASSPQRRNEQFF. In nucleotides, the CDR3 is TGTGCCAGCAGCCCACAAAGGCGCAATGAGCAGTTCTTC.

The V gene is TRBV19, the J gene TRBJ2-4; 10 bases match TRBD2. Germline CDR1 reads LNHDA; CDR2 reads SQIVND (reference sequence). The V segment lost 3 bases and the J segment 2 bases; nucleotides outside the gene matches: 19. The CDR3 extends over 21 amino acids. The CDR3 nucleotides read TGTGCCAGTAGTATCTCACCCCCGGTCAGCGGGAGGGCCTCAACCAAAAACATTCAGTACTTC. This gives the protein CASSISPPVSGRASTKNIQYF.

This clone was counted once. V gene TRBV5-6 combines with J gene TRBJ1-2; possibly TRBD1 for D (6 bases). The CDR3 length is 15 residues. CDR1 and CDR2 from the germline V gene are SGHDT and YYEEEE. Trimming left V 3 bases short and J 4 bases short, with 16 bases between. The CDR3 protein is CASSWVFGGSYGYTF. The DNA for the CDR3 is TGTGCCAGCAGCTGGGTGTTCGGGGGCAGCTATGGCTACACCTTC.

The CDR3 loop is CASSQGGVGANVLTF. Here the CDR3 DNA reads TGTGCCAGCTCTCAAGGGGGGGTCGGGGCCAACGTCCTGACTTTC. The chain is built from TRBV18 and TRBJ2-6, with TRBD2 as a possible D gene (7 bases). V lost 6 bases and J 4 bases, leaving 13 bases between the germline ends. The germline gives CDR1 KGHSH, CDR2 LQKENI. The CDR3 loop spans 15 amino acids.

This chain connects TRBV30 to TRBJ2-3; D gene unclear. Deletions cut 1 base from V and 0 bases from J, with 2 bases between. The CDR3 extends over 12 amino acids. Germline CDR1 reads GTSNPN; CDR2 reads SVGIG (reference sequence). The CDR3 loop reads CAWSESTDTQYF. CDR3 nucleotides: TGTGCCTGGAGTGAGAGCACAGATACGCAGTATTTT.

The V and J genes are TRBV6-1 and TRBJ1-1, with D uncertain. Germline CDR1 is MNHNS and CDR2 is SASEGT. Trimming removed 5 bases from V and 4 bases from J, with 14 bases in between. This CDR3 has 14 residues. The CDR3 bases are TGTGCCAGCAGTCCCCTTTCGTCGAGCACTGAAGCTTTCTTT. Its translation: CASSPLSSSTEAFF.

The V and J genes are TRBV5-1 and TRBJ2-6; the D is unclear. The germline V gene encodes CDR1 SGHRS and CDR2 YFSETQ. The CDR3 runs 16 residues. V shed 4 bases and J shed 0 bases, with 11 bases lying between them. The CDR3 here is CASSISSNSGANVLTF. CDR3 nucleotides: TGCGCCAGCAGCATCTCCTCGAACTCTGGGGCCAACGTCCTGACTTTC.

The rearrangement uses TRBV6-6 and TRBJ2-3; D gene unclear. V lost 2 bases, J lost 0 bases, and 6 bases lay in between. The CDR3 is 14 amino acids. Germline CDR1 reads MNHNY; CDR2 reads SVGAGI (reference sequence). The CDR3 loop is CASSYGDSTDTQYF. The CDR3 DNA reads TGTGCCAGCAGTTACGGTGACAGCACAGATACGCAGTATTTT.

The chain is built from TRBV6-1 and TRBJ2-7; D is unclear. From germline, CDR1 is MNHNS and CDR2 SASEGT. This CDR3 comprises 11 residues. V lost 7 bases and J lost 3, with 7 bases in between. This CDR3 reads CASTSFYEQYF. CDR3 nucleotide sequence: TGTGCCAGCACTTCTTTCTACGAGCAGTACTTC.

The chain has TRBV7-6 and TRBJ1-5; possible D gene TRBD1, 5 bases. The germline CDR1 and CDR2 sequences are SGHVS and FNYEAQ. Trimming took off 5 bases at V and 5 bases at J, with 13 bases between the two ends. The CDR3 is 14 residues long. The CDR3 nucleotides read TGTGCCAGCAGCCCATCTGGGGGGGATCAGCCCCAGCATTTT. Its protein is CASSPSGGDQPQHF.

The chain combines TRBV10-3 with TRBJ1-2, with D tentatively TRBD1 (5 bases). Trimming took 3 bases from V and 3 from J, leaving 11 bases between them. In germline, CDR1 is ENHRY, CDR2 SYGVKD. The CDR3 is made up of 14 amino acids. CDR3 bases: TGTGCCATCAGTGAAACCAGGGACCACTATGGCTACACCTTC. Protein product: CAISETRDHYGYTF.

In DNA form, the CDR3 reads TGTGCCAGCAGCCAAGAAAAAACTAGCGGGAGCTCCTACGAGCAGTACTTC. It codes for CASSQEKTSGSSYEQYF. The chain carries TRBV4-2 and TRBJ2-7; 11 positions agree with TRBD2. The trim removed 0 bases at V and 0 bases at J, leaving 4 bases unmatched. The CDR3 sequence is 17 residues long. The germline V gene has CDR1 LGHNA and CDR2 YNFKEQ.